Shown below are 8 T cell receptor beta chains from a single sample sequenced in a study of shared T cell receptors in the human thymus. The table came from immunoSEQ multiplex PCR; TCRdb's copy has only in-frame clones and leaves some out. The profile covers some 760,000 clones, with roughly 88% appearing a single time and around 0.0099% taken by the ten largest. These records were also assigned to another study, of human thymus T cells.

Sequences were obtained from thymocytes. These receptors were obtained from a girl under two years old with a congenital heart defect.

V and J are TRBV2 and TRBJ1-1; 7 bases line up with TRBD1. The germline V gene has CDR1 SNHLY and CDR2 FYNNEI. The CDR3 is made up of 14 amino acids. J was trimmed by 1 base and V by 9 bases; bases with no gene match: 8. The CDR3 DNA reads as TGTGCCAGTCCTAGGGACAGATCGAACACTGAAGCTTTCTTT. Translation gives CASPRDRSNTEAFF.

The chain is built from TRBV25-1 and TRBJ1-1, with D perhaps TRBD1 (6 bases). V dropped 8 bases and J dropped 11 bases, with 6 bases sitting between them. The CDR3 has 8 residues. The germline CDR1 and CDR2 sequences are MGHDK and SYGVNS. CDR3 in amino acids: CASQGAFF. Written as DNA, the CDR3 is TGTGCCAGCCAGGGGGCTTTCTTT. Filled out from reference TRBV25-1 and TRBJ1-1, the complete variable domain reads EADIYQTPRYLVIGTGKKITLECSQTMGHDKMYWYQQDPGMELHLIHYSYGVNSTEKGDLSSESTVSRIRTEHFPLTLESARPSHTSQYLCASQGAFFGQGTRLTVV.

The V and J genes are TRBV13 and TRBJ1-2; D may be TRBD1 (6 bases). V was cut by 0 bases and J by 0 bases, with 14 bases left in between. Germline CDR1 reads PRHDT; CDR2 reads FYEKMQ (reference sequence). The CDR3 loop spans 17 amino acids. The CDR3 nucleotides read TGTGCCAGCAGCTTAGGACGTCGGGGACAAGCTAACTATGGCTACACCTTC. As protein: CASSLGRRGQANYGYTF.

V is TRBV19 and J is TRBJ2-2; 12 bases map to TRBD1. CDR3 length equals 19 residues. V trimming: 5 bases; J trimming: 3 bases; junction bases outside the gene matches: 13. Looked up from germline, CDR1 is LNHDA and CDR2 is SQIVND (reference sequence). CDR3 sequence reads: CASSRRDRGRGLDTGELFF. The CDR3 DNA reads TGTGCCAGTAGTCGGAGGGACAGGGGGCGCGGTTTGGACACCGGGGAGCTGTTTTTT.

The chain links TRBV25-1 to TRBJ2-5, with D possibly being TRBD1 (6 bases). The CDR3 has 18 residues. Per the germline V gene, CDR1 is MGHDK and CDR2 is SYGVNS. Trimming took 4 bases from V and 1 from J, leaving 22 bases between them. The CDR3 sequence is CASSALRTAPRVQETQYF. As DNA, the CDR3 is TGTGCCAGCAGTGCTCTTAGGACAGCCCCGAGGGTCCAAGAGACCCAGTACTTC.

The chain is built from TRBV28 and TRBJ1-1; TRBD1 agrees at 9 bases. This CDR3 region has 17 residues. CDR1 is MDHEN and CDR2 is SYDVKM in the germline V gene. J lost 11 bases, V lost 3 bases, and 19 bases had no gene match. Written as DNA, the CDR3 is TGTGCCAGCAGTTTTACCGGGACAGGGCAAATGCGAGGAAGGGCTTTCTTT. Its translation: CASSFTGTGQMRGRAFF.

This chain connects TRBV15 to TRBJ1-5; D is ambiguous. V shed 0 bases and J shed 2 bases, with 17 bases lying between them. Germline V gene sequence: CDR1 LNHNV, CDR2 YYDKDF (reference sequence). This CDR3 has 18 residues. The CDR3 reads CATSRDIREIEGNQPQHF. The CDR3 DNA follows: TGTGCCACCAGCAGAGATATAAGGGAGATTGAGGGCAATCAGCCCCAGCATTTT.

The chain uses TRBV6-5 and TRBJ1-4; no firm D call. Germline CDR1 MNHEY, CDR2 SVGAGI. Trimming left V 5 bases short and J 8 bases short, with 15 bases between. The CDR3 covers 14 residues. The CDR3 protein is CASSEGSPGEKLFF. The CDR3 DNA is TGTGCCAGCAGTGAAGGGTCCCCGGGGGAAAAACTGTTTTTT.